The clone carrying this T cell receptor beta chain was observed a single time. Its antigen remains unknown. This CDR3 spans 14 amino acids. The V gene end was trimmed by 6 bases and the J gene end by 4 bases; junction bases not matched to a gene: 8. The germline CDR1 and CDR2 sequences are MNHNS and SASEGT. The assay was immunoSEQ multiplex PCR, and TCRdb's table has in-frame clones only and misses some. The sample contains about 33,000 clones, roughly 95% of which appear only once. The entry originates in a study of T cells in tuberculosis. Study details: In South Africa, adults with active tuberculosis were compared with IGRA-negative and latently infected IGRA-positive adolescents.

Whole-study results and caveats: Selection depended on which cryopreserved specimens were available. Smaller distances to GMM-specific TCRs suggested their expansion in active tuberculosis. Classification accuracy was around 90% (AUROC more than 0.8) with the GMM-specific repertoire.

The specimen sequenced was PBMCs. This receptor was identified in a donor aged 5-35 years with latent tuberculosis or without tuberculosis infection. V gene TRBV6-1 combines with J gene TRBJ1-1; 7 nucleotides match TRBD1. The CDR3 region has the DNA TGTGCCAGCAGAACAGGGGCTTCCCGCACTGAAGCTTTCTTT. This sequence encodes CASRTGASRTEAFF.